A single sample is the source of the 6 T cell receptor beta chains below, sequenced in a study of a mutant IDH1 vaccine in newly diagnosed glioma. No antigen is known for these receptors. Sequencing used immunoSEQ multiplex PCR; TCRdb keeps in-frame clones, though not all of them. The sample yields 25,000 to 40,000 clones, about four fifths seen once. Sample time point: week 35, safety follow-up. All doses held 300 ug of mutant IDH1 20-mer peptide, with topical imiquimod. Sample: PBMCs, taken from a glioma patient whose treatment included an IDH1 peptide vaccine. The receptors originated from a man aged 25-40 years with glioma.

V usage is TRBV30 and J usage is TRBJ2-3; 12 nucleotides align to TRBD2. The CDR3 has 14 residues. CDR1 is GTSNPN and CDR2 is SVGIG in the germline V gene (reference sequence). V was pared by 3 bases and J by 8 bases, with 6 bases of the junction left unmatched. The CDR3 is CAWRPSGRAVTQYF. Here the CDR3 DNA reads TGTGCCTGGAGGCCTAGCGGGAGGGCCGTTACGCAGTATTTT.

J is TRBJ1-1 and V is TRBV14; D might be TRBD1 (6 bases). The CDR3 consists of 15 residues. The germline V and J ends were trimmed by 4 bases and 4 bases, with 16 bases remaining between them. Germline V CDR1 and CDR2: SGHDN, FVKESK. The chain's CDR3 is CASSRGDKTGTEAFF. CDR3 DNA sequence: TGTGCCAGCAGCCGGGGGGACAAAACCGGCACTGAAGCTTTCTTT.

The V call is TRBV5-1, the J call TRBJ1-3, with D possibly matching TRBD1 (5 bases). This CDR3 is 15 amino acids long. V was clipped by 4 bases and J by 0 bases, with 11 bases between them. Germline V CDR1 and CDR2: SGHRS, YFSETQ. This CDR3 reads CASSEGPLSGNTIYF. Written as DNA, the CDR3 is TGCGCCAGCAGCGAGGGACCGCTCTCTGGAAACACCATATATTTT.

CDR3 nucleotides: TGTGCCAGCAGTTACTCTACTAGCGGGAGAGGCGAGCAGTACTTC. Translating gives CASSYSTSGRGEQYF. The chain couples TRBV6-5 to TRBJ2-7; 11 bases match TRBD2. V trimming: 0 bases; J trimming: 6 bases; junction bases outside the gene matches: 4. CDR3 size: 15 residues. Germline lookup yields CDR1 MNHEY and CDR2 SVGAGI.

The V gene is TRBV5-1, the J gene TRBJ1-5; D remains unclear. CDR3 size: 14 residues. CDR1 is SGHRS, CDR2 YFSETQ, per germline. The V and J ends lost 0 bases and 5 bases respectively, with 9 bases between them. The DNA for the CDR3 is TGCGCCAGCAGCTTGGGGACGCTAGATCAGCCCCAGCATTTT. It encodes CASSLGTLDQPQHF.

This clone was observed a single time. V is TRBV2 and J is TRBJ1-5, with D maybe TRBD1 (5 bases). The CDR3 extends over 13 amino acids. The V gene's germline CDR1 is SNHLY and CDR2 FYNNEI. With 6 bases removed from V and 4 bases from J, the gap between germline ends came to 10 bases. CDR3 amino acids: CASRGDGNQPQHF. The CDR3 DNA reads TGTGCCAGCAGGGGGGACGGGAATCAGCCCCAGCATTTT.